The 10 T cell receptor beta chains below were found in one sample sequenced in a study of CD8+ T cells in alopecia areata. Extraction and reverse transcription of RNA yielded cDNA as the sequencing template. Method: immunoSEQ multiplex PCR; TCRdb's copy keeps in-frame clones and lacks some. In the table there are approximately 40,000 clones, around 57% of which are singletons. The authors sorted CD4+ cells into CD25+CD127- cells for about 5 patients. The sequencing sample was made of CD4+ Tregs sorted from blood. Receptors were obtained from a human donor with alopecia areata.

The rearrangement uses TRBV27 and TRBJ2-7; D call uncertain. The germline V gene encodes CDR1 MNHEY and CDR2 SMNVEV (reference sequence). The length of the CDR3 is 13 residues. Trimming removed 3 bases at V and 1 base at J, with 7 bases between. CDR3: CASSFTVSYEQYF. CDR3 sequence (DNA): TGTGCCAGCAGTTTTACTGTGTCCTACGAGCAGTACTTC.

J is TRBJ2-4 and V is TRBV7-2; TRBD1 matches at 8 bases. Germline lookup yields CDR1 SGHTA and CDR2 FQGNSA. There are 14 residues in the CDR3. The J segment lost 6 bases and the V segment lost 5 bases, leaving 6 bases of the junction unmatched. CDR3: CASSLDRDSNIQYF. In DNA, the CDR3 is TGTGCCAGCAGCCTGGACAGGGACTCAAACATTCAGTACTTC.

The rearrangement joins TRBV5-1 to TRBJ2-7; D is possibly TRBD2 (6 bases). The V and J ends lost 3 bases and 7 bases respectively, with 17 bases between them. The CDR3 covers 14 residues. Germline CDR1 is SGHRS and CDR2 is YFSETQ. The CDR3 here is CASSWGTSLREQYF. Written as DNA, the CDR3 is TGCGCCAGCAGCTGGGGGACTTCCCTTAGGGAGCAGTACTTC.

This rearrangement joins TRBV5-6 to TRBJ2-3; D gene ambiguous. The ends were cut back, 6 bases at V and 2 bases at J, with 4 bases in the middle. In germline, CDR1 is SGHDT, CDR2 YYEEEE. This CDR3 is built from 11 residues. The DNA for the CDR3 is TGTGCCAGCACCAACACAGATACGCAGTATTTT. Amino acids: CASTNTDTQYF.

This chain links TRBV7-2 with TRBJ1-1; tentatively, D is TRBD1 (6 bases). V lost 5 bases, J lost 5 bases, and 15 bases lay in between. The CDR3 is 14 amino acids. From germline, CDR1 is SGHTA and CDR2 FQGNSA. Here the CDR3 DNA reads TGTGCCAGCAGCACAGCATGGGGGCGGACTGAAGCTTTCTTT. Translating it yields CASSTAWGRTEAFF.

This clone was counted a few times. The genes are TRBV27 and TRBJ1-1; no definite D call. The CDR3 is 13 residues long. V lost 5 bases, J lost 6 bases, and 13 bases lay in between. Germline loops: CDR1 MNHEY, CDR2 SMNVEV (reference sequence). In nucleotides, the CDR3 is TGTGCCAGCAGTCTAAGATGGAGCGCTGAAGCTTTCTTT. It yields the protein CASSLRWSAEAFF.

In its sample, this clone was seen a few times. This chain's CDR3 is CATSRDSLEGTEQFF. CDR3 sequence (DNA): TGTGCCACCAGCAGAGATAGTCTAGAAGGGACCGAGCAGTTCTTC. This chain connects TRBV15 to TRBJ2-1; D may correspond to TRBD1 or TRBD2 (5 bases each). Trimming pared 0 bases from V and 10 bases from J, leaving 16 bases between. Germline V gives CDR1 LNHNV, CDR2 YYDKDF (reference sequence). This CDR3 is 15 amino acids long. The full variable domain, rest sourced from reference TRBV15 and TRBJ2-1, is DAMVIQNPRYQVTQFGKPVTLSCSQTLNHNVMYWYQQKSSQAPKLLFHYYDKDFNNEADTPDNFQSRRPNTSFCFLDIRSPGLGDTAMYLCATSRDSLEGTEQFFGPGTRLTVL.

This chain connects TRBV9 to TRBJ2-1; D is unresolved. This CDR3 has 15 amino acids. With 0 bases removed from V and 1 base from J, the gap between germline ends came to 8 bases. CDR1 is SGDLS, CDR2 YYNGEE, per germline. The CDR3 bases are TGTGCCAGCAGCGTAGAGTCAGCATCCTACAATGAGCAGTTCTTC. This encodes CASSVESASYNEQFF.

This sequence joins TRBV23-1 and TRBJ2-2; D tentatively fits TRBD1 or TRBD2 (5 bases each). TRBV23-1 is an ORF for which the function is uncertain. Trimming took off 9 bases at V and 4 bases at J, with 15 bases between the two ends. The CDR3 consists of 14 residues. The CDR3 coding sequence is TGCGCCAGGATACGGGACGCATGCACCGGGGAGCTGTTTTTT. Protein: CARIRDACTGELFF.

This clone has a handful of counts. V and J are TRBV5-1 and TRBJ1-1; 8 bases are a match to TRBD1. The CDR3 contains 14 residues. Germline trimming cut 3 bases from V and 8 bases from J; bases unmatched to any gene: 9. CDR1 is SGHRS and CDR2 is YFSETQ in the germline V gene. The CDR3 spells CASSSWTGWSEAFF. CDR3 DNA sequence: TGCGCCAGCAGCTCCTGGACAGGGTGGTCAGAAGCTTTCTTT.